This T cell receptor beta chain comes out of a study of blood T cell repertoires in COVID-19. In the source study's methods: Estimated nucleated cell counts came from reference gene primer amplification. Data came from immunoSEQ multiplex PCR; TCRdb stores just in-frame clones and leaves some out. The V and J calls and clone size are taken from that table; D and trimming were inferred from the DNA. Counted here are about 320,000 clones, roughly 87% occurring once; the ten biggest clones make up about 9.8%. Participants were aged roughly 18 to 95 years, lived in roughly 25 US areas, and enrolled virtually. Cohort 3 recovered donors had two negative PCRs, clearance, or symptom resolution. Between the trimmed V and J ends, which lost 5 bases and 5 bases, there was a span of 12 bases. The CDR3 sequence is 13 residues long.

This TCR came from a woman in her late teens or twenties who had recovered from COVID-19. The specimen was PBMCs or T cells enriched from blood (not recorded which). This chain connects TRBV12-3 or TRBV12-4 to TRBJ1-1; D not certain. The CDR3 sequence: CASSLLRRTEAFF. Written as DNA, the CDR3 is TGTGCCAGCAGTCTGCTTCGGCGGACTGAAGCTTTCTTT.